These 28 T cell receptor beta chains were sequenced from one sample in a study of cytomegalovirus exposure and HLA in healthy donors (dated 2017 in TCRdb). Libraries were made using the immunoSEQ multiplex PCR assay. A mixture of 60 forward primers for TCR Vbeta segments and 13 reverse primers for TCR Jbeta segments was used in the multiplex PCR. TCRdb took over this immuneACCESS table, retaining in-frame rearrangements with V and J assigned. Such tables are incomplete; in checked studies, under half of the missing clones stem from an unresolved V gene, and the remainder is unexplained. The sample table contains 60,000 to 95,000 clones; only one count was recorded for around 84% of them. 15% to 20% of the sample goes to the ten largest clones. What was sequenced was PBMCs. Source of these receptors: a man in his 70s in good health and CMV-seropositive.

The chain joins TRBV6-5 to TRBJ2-6; D is unresolved. Germline assignment: CDR1 MNHEY and CDR2 SVGAGI. Trimming shortened V by 0 bases and J by 0 bases, and 3 bases separated the two germline ends. The CDR3 runs to 15 residues. For the CDR3, the DNA is TGTGCCAGCAGTTACTCCCTCTCTGGGGCCAACGTCCTGACTTTC. This encodes CASSYSLSGANVLTF.

The chain links TRBV6-1 to TRBJ2-2; TRBD1 matches 12 bases. CDR1 and CDR2 (germline): MNHNS, SASEGT. CDR3 size: 17 residues. The trim removed 4 bases at V and 3 bases at J, leaving 6 bases unmatched. CDR3 nucleotides: TGTGCCAGCAGTGGGAGGGACAGGGGGCGACACACCGGGGAGCTGTTTTTT. This codes for CASSGRDRGRHTGELFF.

The chain uses TRBV19 and TRBJ2-3; D ambiguous. Germline V gene sequence: CDR1 LNHDA, CDR2 SQIVND (reference sequence). The CDR3 is 12 residues long. Trimming removed 5 bases at V and 4 bases at J, with 7 bases between. DNA for the CDR3: TGTGCCAGTAGTGCGGATGCAGATACGCAGTATTTT. This encodes CASSADADTQYF.

This clone was recorded a few times. This chain uses TRBV4-3 with TRBJ2-7; D not resolved. Trimming took 0 bases from V and 2 from J, leaving 5 bases between them. The V gene's germline CDR1 is LGHNA and CDR2 YSLEER. The CDR3 totals 13 residues. CDR3 amino acids: CASSQELTYEQYF. The CDR3 bases are TGCGCCAGCAGCCAAGAACTCACCTACGAGCAGTACTTC.

This clone was seen once. This rearrangement joins TRBV9 to TRBJ2-1, with a weak D call TRBD2 (5 bases). The CDR3 spans 15 residues. V was cut by 0 bases and J by 4 bases, with 11 bases left in between. Germline CDR1 and CDR2: SGDLS and YYNGEE. CDR3 coding DNA: TGTGCCAGCAGCGTAGCCGGGAATTCGTACAATGAGCAGTTCTTC. Translation: CASSVAGNSYNEQFF.

The chain joins TRBV7-2 to TRBJ2-5, with D perhaps matching TRBD2 (6 bases). The CDR3 is 14 residues long. The V gene lost 5 bases and the J gene lost 5 bases, with 15 bases spanning the gap. From germline, CDR1 is SGHTA and CDR2 FQGNSA. The CDR3 region has the DNA TGTGCCAGCAGCGATCAACCGGCGGGGGAGACCCAGTACTTC. As protein: CASSDQPAGETQYF.

This clone came up once. This sequence joins TRBV5-1 and TRBJ2-7, with TRBD1 matching over 10 bases. V dropped 7 bases and J dropped 2; count of bases not matched to a gene: 9. CDR1 and CDR2 (germline): SGHRS, YFSETQ. The length of the CDR3 is 15 residues. The CDR3 nucleotides are TGCGCCAGCTGCGAATCCGGGACAGGGGCCTACGAGCAGTACTTC. Translated: CASCESGTGAYEQYF.

The V call is TRBV6-6, the J call TRBJ2-7, with 7 bases aligning to TRBD1. Losses at the gene ends were 6 bases for V and 2 bases for J; bases not matched to a gene: 7. CDR1 MNHNY and CDR2 SVGAGI come from the germline V gene (reference sequence). CDR3 size: 14 residues. The CDR3 DNA reads as TGTGCCAGCAGCCCTGGACAGGCTACCTACGAGCAGTACTTC. This sequence encodes CASSPGQATYEQYF.

The chain employs TRBV19 and TRBJ2-7; TRBD2 matches at 8 bases. Germline V gene lookup returns CDR1 LNHDA and CDR2 SQIVND (reference sequence). V gave up 6 bases and J gave up 2 bases; unmatched junction bases: 6. The CDR3 loop spans 14 amino acids. CDR3 sequence: CASRTGGPPYEQYF. The DNA for the CDR3 is TGTGCCAGTAGGACGGGAGGGCCCCCCTACGAGCAGTACTTC.

The genes are TRBV6-6 and TRBJ1-1, with 7 bases identical to TRBD1. The CDR3 runs 15 residues. After removal of 3 bases from V and 3 bases from J, the junction contained 7 bases not matched to a gene. Germline V lookup: CDR1 MNHNY, CDR2 SVGAGI (reference sequence). CDR3 nucleotides: TGTGCCAGCAGTTATGGACAGGTAACGGACACTGAAGCTTTCTTT. Amino acid sequence: CASSYGQVTDTEAFF.

As for this clone: The same CDR3 can be traced to other DNA sequences in this sample. The chain joins TRBV2 to TRBJ1-1; the match to TRBD1 covers 10 bases. The CDR3 is 13 amino acids. V trimming: 6 bases; J trimming: 3 bases; junction bases outside the gene matches: 1. The germline CDR1 and CDR2 sequences are SNHLY and FYNNEI. In DNA, the CDR3 is TGTGCCAGCAGCGGACAGGGGGACACTGAAGCTTTCTTT. It translates to CASSGQGDTEAFF. The entire variable domain, with the rest obtained from reference TRBV2 and TRBJ1-1, is as follows: EPEVTQTPSHQVTQMGQEVILRCVPISNHLYFYWYRQILGQKVEFLVSFYNNEISEKSEIFDDQFSVERPDGSNFTLKIRSTKLEDSAMYFCASSGQGDTEAFFGQGTRLTVV.

V gene TRBV29-1 combines with J gene TRBJ2-1, with D perhaps TRBD1 (6 bases). The V end lost 0 bases, the J end lost 13 bases, and 10 bases lay between the germline ends. CDR3 size: 11 residues. Germline V gene sequence: CDR1 SQVTM, CDR2 ANQGSEA. CDR3 sequence: CSVEDTGPQFF. The CDR3 DNA reads as TGCAGCGTTGAAGATACAGGGCCCCAGTTCTTC.

This rearrangement joins TRBV27 to TRBJ2-7; the match to TRBD1 covers 10 bases. Germline values: CDR1 MNHEY, CDR2 SMNVEV (reference sequence). The junction had 5 bases not matched to a gene; V was cut back by 7 bases and J by 2 bases. There are 14 residues in the CDR3. CDR3 DNA sequence: TGTGCCAGCATCTTAGACAGGGGGCCCTACGAGCAGTACTTC. Translating it yields CASILDRGPYEQYF.

The J gene is TRBJ2-2, the V gene TRBV14; D perhaps matches TRBD1 (6 bases). The V gene lost 7 bases and the J gene lost 0 bases, with 6 bases spanning the gap. Germline V gives CDR1 SGHDN, CDR2 FVKESK. The CDR3 spans 13 residues. For the CDR3, the DNA is TGTGCCAGCAACAGGGCGAACACCGGGGAGCTGTTTTTT. Protein product: CASNRANTGELFF.

V gene TRBV7-6 combines with J gene TRBJ2-5; D is uncertain. This CDR3 is built from 16 residues. V lost 6 bases, J lost 4 bases, and 21 bases lay in between. CDR1 is SGHVS, CDR2 FNYEAQ, per germline. The CDR3, as DNA: TGTGCCAGCAGTCCCTCGACCGCCTCGGGTGGAGAGACCCAGTACTTC. Protein product: CASSPSTASGGETQYF.

V and J are TRBV7-7 and TRBJ2-5, with 7 bases identical to TRBD1. This CDR3 contains 13 residues. Germline V lookup: CDR1 SSHAT, CDR2 FNYEAQ (reference sequence). Germline trimming cut 5 bases from V and 3 bases from J; bases unmatched to any gene: 3. In DNA, the CDR3 is TGTGCCAGCAGCCTGGGGACAGAAGAGACCCAGTACTTC. Amino acid sequence: CASSLGTEETQYF.

There are a few counts of this clone. The chain links TRBV2 to TRBJ1-6; 10 positions agree with TRBD1. Germline V gives CDR1 SNHLY, CDR2 FYNNEI. The CDR3 has 15 amino acids. The ends lost 10 bases at V and 8 bases at J; junction bases unmatched: 11. The chain's CDR3 is CATNPWTGGDSPLHF. CDR3 sequence (DNA): TGTGCCACCAATCCTTGGACAGGGGGAGATTCACCCCTCCACTTT.

As DNA, the CDR3 is TGTGCCAGCGCGGGACAGTCGTACGAAAAACTGTTTTTT. The encoded protein is CASAGQSYEKLFF. The rearrangement links TRBV6-1 to TRBJ1-4, with 7 bases that match TRBD1. Losses at the gene ends were 8 bases for V and 8 bases for J; bases not matched to a gene: 8. Looked up from germline, CDR1 is MNHNS and CDR2 is SASEGT. The CDR3 loop spans 13 amino acids.

V gene TRBV10-2 combines with J gene TRBJ2-1, with 10 nucleotides matching TRBD2. With 8 bases clipped from V and 4 bases from J, the junction kept 5 bases outside the gene matches. CDR3 size: 14 residues. The germline V gene encodes CDR1 WSHSY and CDR2 SAAADI. In DNA form, the CDR3 reads TGCGCCAGCGGGTTAGCGGGGGGTTACAATGAGCAGTTCTTC. Protein: CASGLAGGYNEQFF.

This clone was recorded a few times. The chain is built from TRBV10-1 and TRBJ2-5; possibly TRBD2 for D (6 bases). Germline V CDR1 and CDR2: WNHNN, SYGVQD (reference sequence). The CDR3 contains 14 residues. Trimming left V 3 bases short and J 5 bases short, with 13 bases between. This CDR3 reads CASSDGRAGETQYF. The CDR3 coding sequence is TGCGCCAGCAGTGACGGGAGAGCGGGTGAGACCCAGTACTTC.

V usage is TRBV5-1 and J usage is TRBJ2-7, with TRBD1 matching 9 bases. CDR3 length: 14 residues. The trim removed 6 bases at V and 4 bases at J, leaving 8 bases unmatched. Germline-derived CDR1 and CDR2 are SGHRS and YFSETQ. The CDR3 coding sequence is TGCGCCAGCACCAGAACAGGACAGGGGTACGAGCAGTACTTC. Its translation: CASTRTGQGYEQYF.

The chain couples TRBV7-9 to TRBJ1-4; no reliable D call. Per the germline V gene, CDR1 is SEHNR and CDR2 is FQNEAQ (reference sequence). The CDR3 is 12 amino acids. The V gene lost 5 bases and the J gene lost 5 bases, with 6 bases spanning the gap. CDR3 bases: TGTGCCAGCAGCCTACAGAATGAAAAACTGTTTTTT. It codes for CASSLQNEKLFF.

The J gene is TRBJ1-1, the V gene TRBV2, with D perhaps TRBD1 (6 bases). CDR3 length: 12 residues. CDR1 SNHLY and CDR2 FYNNEI come from the germline V gene. With 6 bases removed from V and 7 bases from J, the gap between germline ends came to 12 bases. In DNA, the CDR3 is TGTGCCAGCAGGCCACAGGGTAGTGAAGCTTTCTTT. Its translation: CASRPQGSEAFF.

The chain links TRBV19 to TRBJ2-4; unclear D gene. Germline V gives CDR1 LNHDA, CDR2 SQIVND (reference sequence). CDR3 length equals 14 residues. The V and J ends lost 5 bases and 6 bases respectively, with 14 bases between them. CDR3 DNA sequence: TGTGCCAGTAGTCCCGGAAGCGTAGGAAACATTCAGTACTTC. Protein: CASSPGSVGNIQYF.

This clone came up once. The V gene is TRBV5-1, the J gene TRBJ2-5; TRBD2 agrees at 12 bases. From germline, CDR1 is SGHRS and CDR2 YFSETQ. After removal of 7 bases from V and 5 bases from J, the junction contained 6 bases not matched to a gene. CDR3 length: 14 amino acids. The CDR3 protein is CASGGLAGGETQYF. CDR3 DNA sequence: TGCGCCAGCGGCGGGCTAGCGGGAGGGGAGACCCAGTACTTC.

This chain connects TRBV28 to TRBJ2-2, with 13 bases matching TRBD2. This CDR3 comprises 17 residues. The V gene end was trimmed by 7 bases and the J gene end by 4 bases; junction bases not matched to a gene: 9. Germline V lookup: CDR1 MDHEN, CDR2 SYDVKM. CDR3 residues: CASTKGLAGVATGELFF. Written as DNA, the CDR3 is TGTGCCAGCACAAAAGGACTAGCGGGAGTTGCCACCGGGGAGCTGTTTTTT.

V is TRBV27 and J is TRBJ1-3; TRBD1 matches 7 bases. The V and J ends lost 5 bases and 1 base, in that order; junction bases with no gene match: 2. Germline CDR1 reads MNHEY; CDR2 reads SMNVEV (reference sequence). The CDR3 totals 14 residues. The CDR3 DNA reads TGTGCCAGCAGTAGACAGGGTTCTGGAAACACCATATATTTT. It encodes CASSRQGSGNTIYF.

The gene calls are TRBV7-9 and TRBJ2-7; 10 bases align to TRBD2. This CDR3 region has 15 residues. The J segment lost 6 bases and the V segment lost 2 bases, leaving 7 bases of the junction unmatched. Germline loops: CDR1 SEHNR, CDR2 FQNEAQ (reference sequence). The CDR3 sequence is CASSLSPSGSTEQYF. DNA of the CDR3: TGTGCCAGCAGCTTATCCCCTAGCGGGAGTACCGAGCAGTACTTC. Full variable domain (remainder filled in from reference TRBV7-9 and TRBJ2-7): DTGVSQNPRHKITKRGQNVTFRCDPISEHNRLYWYRQTLGQGPEFLTYFQNEAQLEKSRLLSDRFSAERPKGSFSTLEIQRTEQGDSAMYLCASSLSPSGSTEQYFGPGTRLTVT.